The 24 T cell receptor beta chains reported below all come from one sample, sequenced in a study of CD8+ T cells in alopecia areata. RNA extraction and reverse transcription yielded cDNA as sequencing template. The protocol was immunoSEQ multiplex PCR, while the TCRdb copy is restricted to in-frame clones and leaves out a portion. The table lists a few hundred thousand clones, 67% of them singletons. Sequences were derived from CD4+ T cells sorted from blood, sampled at week 0. These receptors all stem from a human donor with alopecia areata.

J is TRBJ1-1 and V is TRBV29-1; TRBD1 aligns across 9 bases. Unmatched junction bases numbered 9, after V lost 4 bases and J lost 6 bases. From germline, CDR1 is SQVTM and CDR2 ANQGSEA. The CDR3 is 14 amino acids. Written as DNA, the CDR3 is TGCAGCGTTGGACAGGGGGACCTCGGCTCTGAAGCTTTCTTT. Protein sequence: CSVGQGDLGSEAFF.

The V gene is TRBV6-6, the J gene TRBJ2-7; perhaps TRBD2 as D (5 bases). The CDR3 loop spans 12 amino acids. V was cut by 10 bases and J by 2 bases, with 12 bases left in between. CDR1 MNHNY and CDR2 SVGAGI come from the germline V gene (reference sequence). CDR3 in amino acids: CATSPRAYEQYF. The CDR3 nucleotides read TGTGCCACCAGCCCGCGGGCCTACGAGCAGTACTTC.

This rearrangement joins TRBV10-3 to TRBJ2-6; TRBD2 is a possible D gene (6 bases). The CDR3 covers 16 residues. V lost 2 bases and J 4 bases, leaving 12 bases between the germline ends. Germline V CDR1 and CDR2: ENHRY, SYGVKD. The CDR3 DNA follows: TGTGCCATCAGTGAGGCACGGGGGTTAGGGGCCAACGTCCTGACTTTC. Its translation: CAISEARGLGANVLTF.

The sample holds a few counts of this clone. The chain links TRBV5-6 to TRBJ2-7; D may correspond to TRBD1 or TRBD2 (5 bases each). The germline V gene has CDR1 SGHDT and CDR2 YYEEEE. The CDR3 sequence is 15 residues long. Trimming stripped 4 bases from V and 2 bases from J, with 16 bases between. The CDR3 sequence: CASSRGPLDPYEQYF. CDR3 sequence (DNA): TGTGCCAGCAGCAGGGGACCGCTGGACCCCTACGAGCAGTACTTC.

The rearrangement uses TRBV30 and TRBJ2-3; 10 bases are shared with TRBD1. CDR3 length equals 13 residues. CDR1 GTSNPN and CDR2 SVGIG come from the germline V gene (reference sequence). Germline trimming cut 2 bases from V and 14 bases from J; bases unmatched to any gene: 10. CDR3 nucleotide sequence: TGTGCCTGGAGTCATTACGACAGGGGGCTACGGTATTTT. Amino acids: CAWSHYDRGLRYF.

This chain uses TRBV20-1 with TRBJ2-1; possibly TRBD2 for D (5 bases). Trimming removed 6 bases at V and 8 bases at J, with 11 bases between. The CDR3 covers 11 residues. In germline, CDR1 is DFQATT, CDR2 SNEGSKA (reference sequence). CDR3 in amino acids: CSAPGVDEQFF. The CDR3 DNA sequence: TGCAGTGCCCCCGGGGTCGATGAGCAGTTCTTC.

The DNA of the CDR3 is TGTGCCAGCAGTGAAGAGGCTACTTCTTACAATGAGCAGTTCTTC. This codes for CASSEEATSYNEQFF. The rearrangement links TRBV2 to TRBJ2-1; D is uncertain. V shed 1 base and J shed 4 bases, with 11 bases lying between them. Germline loops: CDR1 SNHLY, CDR2 FYNNEI. This CDR3 has 15 residues.

This clone showed up just a few times. In DNA, the CDR3 is TGTGCCAGTAGTAGGGACAGAAACACAGATACGCAGTATTTT. Protein sequence: CASSRDRNTDTQYF. The chain recombines TRBV19 with TRBJ2-3; 7 bases align to TRBD1. Germline trimming cut 4 bases from V and 2 bases from J; bases unmatched to any gene: 3. The CDR3 has 14 amino acids. The germline V gene encodes CDR1 LNHDA and CDR2 SQIVND (reference sequence).

The chain joins TRBV4-3 to TRBJ1-4, with D hard to call. V shed 2 bases and J shed 0 bases, with 4 bases lying between them. The CDR3 is 14 residues long. Germline V gene data show CDR1 as LGHNA and CDR2 as YSLEER. DNA of the CDR3: TGCGCCAGCAGCCAAACCTCAACTAATGAAAAACTGTTTTTT. Its protein product is CASSQTSTNEKLFF.

V usage is TRBV29-1 and J usage is TRBJ1-2, with a possible D match to TRBD1 (6 bases). V gave up 7 bases and J gave up 6 bases, with 18 bases separating them. Germline CDR1 is SQVTM and CDR2 is ANQGSEA. The CDR3 length is 13 residues. The CDR3 spells CSGIFDRPDGYTF. CDR3 sequence (DNA): TGCAGCGGGATATTTGACAGGCCCGATGGCTACACCTTC. Full variable domain (outside the CDR3, taken from reference TRBV29-1 and TRBJ1-2): SAVISQKPSRDICQRGTSLTIQCQVDSQVTMMFWYRQQPGQSLTLIATANQGSEATYESGFVIDKFPISRPNLTFSTLTVSNMSPEDSSIYLCSGIFDRPDGYTFGSGTRLTVV.

This clone showed up just a few times. This chain connects TRBV9 to TRBJ1-1; tentatively, D is TRBD1 (6 bases). The V end lost 3 bases, the J end lost 2 bases, and 14 bases lay between the germline ends. The CDR3 spans 15 residues. CDR1 SGDLS and CDR2 YYNGEE come from the germline V gene. The CDR3 loop is CASSAPGQSNTEAFF. CDR3 nucleotides: TGTGCCAGCAGCGCACCCGGACAGTCAAACACTGAAGCTTTCTTT.

The chain links TRBV4-1 to TRBJ1-1, with 8 bases lining up with TRBD1. CDR1 is MGHRA, CDR2 YSYEKL, per germline. J lost 1 base, V lost 4 bases, and 5 bases had no gene match. This CDR3 spans 15 amino acids. The CDR3 sequence: CASSRAGQGNTEAFF. DNA of the CDR3: TGCGCCAGCAGCCGGGCTGGACAGGGGAACACTGAAGCTTTCTTT.

The V gene is TRBV4-2, the J gene TRBJ2-3, with 8 bases identical to TRBD1. Germline-derived CDR1 and CDR2 are LGHNA and YNFKEQ. This CDR3 has 16 residues. J lost 6 bases, V lost 1 base, and 9 bases had no gene match. The CDR3 sequence: CASSQGMDRVTDTQYF. DNA for the CDR3: TGTGCCAGCAGCCAAGGCATGGACAGGGTCACCGATACGCAGTATTTT.

The chain combines TRBV7-8 with TRBJ2-2; 11 nucleotides align to TRBD2. The CDR3 consists of 16 residues. CDR1 and CDR2 (germline): SGHVS, FQNEAQ. V was clipped by 4 bases and J by 3 bases; unmatched bases: 4. Here the CDR3 DNA reads TGTGCCAGCAGCTCAGGGACTAGCGGATACACCGGGGAGCTGTTTTTT. Translating it yields CASSSGTSGYTGELFF.

V is TRBV7-9 and J is TRBJ2-4, with D possibly called TRBD1 or TRBD2 (5 bases each). The length of the CDR3 is 19 residues. Germline CDR1 SEHNR, CDR2 FQNEAQ (reference sequence). V was cut by 2 bases and J by 0 bases, with 20 bases left in between. CDR3 protein: CASSLWDGSLNIAKNIQYF. CDR3 DNA sequence: TGTGCCAGCAGCTTATGGGACGGATCGTTAAACATAGCCAAAAACATTCAGTACTTC.

This clone has just one count. The genes are TRBV25-1 and TRBJ1-3, with unresolved D. Trimming took 1 base from V and 0 from J, leaving 10 bases between them. CDR3 length: 16 amino acids. The germline gives CDR1 MGHDK, CDR2 SYGVNS. The CDR3 loop reads CASSESGPVSGNTIYF. The CDR3 nucleotides are TGTGCCAGCAGTGAATCCGGTCCGGTCTCTGGAAACACCATATATTTT.

This clone was counted ten times or more. The chain couples TRBV19 to TRBJ1-5; TRBD1 is a possible D gene (5 bases). V lost 4 bases and J lost 9, with 13 bases in between. This CDR3 comprises 13 residues. From germline, CDR1 is LNHDA and CDR2 SQIVND (reference sequence). The CDR3 DNA reads TGTGCCAGTAGTACCTCGACAGAATCGCCCCAGCATTTT. Its translation is CASSTSTESPQHF.

To note about this clone: This same CDR3 is encoded by further DNA sequences in the sample. The gene calls are TRBV9 and TRBJ2-3, with a possible D match to TRBD2 (7 bases). The V end was cut by 0 bases, the J end by 1 base, with 9 bases between. The CDR3 runs to 15 residues. In germline, CDR1 is SGDLS, CDR2 YYNGEE. The CDR3 protein is CASSVAGGRTDTQYF. The CDR3 DNA follows: TGTGCCAGCAGCGTAGCGGGGGGCCGCACAGATACGCAGTATTTT.

This clone was seen only a few times. V is TRBV7-9 and J is TRBJ1-5, with a weak D call TRBD1 (5 bases). This CDR3 is built from 15 residues. CDR1 SEHNR and CDR2 FQNEAQ come from the germline V gene (reference sequence). V shed 1 base and J shed 2 bases, with 9 bases lying between them. The CDR3 DNA reads as TGTGCCAGCAGCTTAGGACAGTTTGGCAATCAGCCCCAGCATTTT. It is translated as CASSLGQFGNQPQHF.

The sample holds a few counts of this clone. V is TRBV29-1 and J is TRBJ2-2; TRBD2 agrees at 9 bases. J lost 9 bases, V lost 5 bases, and 10 bases had no gene match. The germline V gene encodes CDR1 SQVTM and CDR2 ANQGSEA. This CDR3 is 14 amino acids long. CDR3 sequence: CSVSAGGSNRELFF. The CDR3 DNA sequence: TGCAGCGTTTCAGCGGGGGGATCCAACCGGGAGCTGTTTTTT.

The CDR3 bases are TGTGCCAGCAGCGAGGACACCGGGACACTCTATGGCTACACCTTC. It translates to CASSEDTGTLYGYTF. The rearrangement joins TRBV9 to TRBJ1-2; the D gene is possibly TRBD1 (6 bases). The CDR3 is 15 residues long. Germline values: CDR1 SGDLS, CDR2 YYNGEE. Trimming took 3 bases from V and 4 from J, leaving 16 bases between them.

This clone has only a few counts. The chain recombines TRBV29-1 with TRBJ1-1; D not resolved. CDR1 and CDR2 (germline): SQVTM, ANQGSEA. The CDR3 is 12 amino acids. V dropped 6 bases and J dropped 5 bases, with 13 bases sitting between them. CDR3 amino acids: CSVWIRGTEAFF. DNA of the CDR3: TGCAGCGTCTGGATTCGAGGGACTGAAGCTTTCTTT.

This clone turned up a few times. The V and J genes are TRBV30 and TRBJ2-7, with 12 bases lining up with TRBD2. CDR1 is GTSNPN, CDR2 SVGIG, per germline (reference sequence). This CDR3 comprises 15 residues. V trimming: 3 bases; J trimming: 0 bases; junction bases outside the gene matches: 3. The CDR3 nucleotides are TGTGCCTGGAGCGGACTAGCGGGGACCTCCTACGAGCAGTACTTC. Its protein product is CAWSGLAGTSYEQYF.

This clone was seen ten or more times. The gene calls are TRBV14 and TRBJ2-7; a possible D gene is TRBD2 (7 bases). The CDR3 consists of 16 residues. CDR1 is SGHDN and CDR2 is FVKESK in the germline V gene. The V gene lost 4 bases and the J gene lost 4 bases, with 20 bases spanning the gap. As DNA, the CDR3 is TGTGCCAGCAGCCCCCTAGTTGGGGGGGCAAGATACGAGCAGTACTTC. Protein: CASSPLVGGARYEQYF. The full variable domain, with the rest looked up from reference TRBV14 and TRBJ2-7, is EAGVTQFPSHSVIEKGQTVTLRCDPISGHDNLYWYRRVMGKEIKFLLHFVKESKQDESGMPNNRFLAERTGGTYSTLKVQPAELEDSGVYFCASSPLVGGARYEQYFGPGTRLTVT.